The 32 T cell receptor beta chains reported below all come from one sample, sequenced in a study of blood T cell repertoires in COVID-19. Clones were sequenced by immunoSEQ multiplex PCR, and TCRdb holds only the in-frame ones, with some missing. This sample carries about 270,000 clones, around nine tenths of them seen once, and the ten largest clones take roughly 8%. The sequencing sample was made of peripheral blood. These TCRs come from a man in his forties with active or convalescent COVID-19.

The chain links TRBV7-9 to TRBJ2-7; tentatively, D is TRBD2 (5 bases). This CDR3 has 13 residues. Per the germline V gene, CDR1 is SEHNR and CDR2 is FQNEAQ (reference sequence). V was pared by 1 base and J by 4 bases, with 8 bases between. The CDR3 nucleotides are TGTGCCAGCAGCTTAGTCGGAGGTTACGAGCAGTACTTC. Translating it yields CASSLVGGYEQYF.

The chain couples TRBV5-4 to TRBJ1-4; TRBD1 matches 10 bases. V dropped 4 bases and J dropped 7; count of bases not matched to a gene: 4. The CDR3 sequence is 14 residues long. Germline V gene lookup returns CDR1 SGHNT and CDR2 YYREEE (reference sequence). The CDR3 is CASSRDRGSEKLFF. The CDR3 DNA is TGTGCCAGCAGCCGGGACAGGGGAAGTGAAAAACTGTTTTTT. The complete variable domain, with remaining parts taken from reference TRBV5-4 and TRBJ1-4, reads ETGVTQSPTHLIKTRGQQVTLRCSSQSGHNTVSWYQQALGQGPQFIFQYYREEENGRGNFPPRFSGLQFPNYSSELNVNALELDDSALYLCASSRDRGSEKLFFGSGTQLSVL.

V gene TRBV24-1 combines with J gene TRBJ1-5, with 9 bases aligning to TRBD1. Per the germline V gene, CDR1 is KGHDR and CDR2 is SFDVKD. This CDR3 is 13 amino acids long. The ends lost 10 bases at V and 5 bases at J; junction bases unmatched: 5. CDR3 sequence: CATSRDRDQPQHF. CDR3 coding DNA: TGTGCCACGAGTCGGGACAGGGATCAGCCCCAGCATTTT.

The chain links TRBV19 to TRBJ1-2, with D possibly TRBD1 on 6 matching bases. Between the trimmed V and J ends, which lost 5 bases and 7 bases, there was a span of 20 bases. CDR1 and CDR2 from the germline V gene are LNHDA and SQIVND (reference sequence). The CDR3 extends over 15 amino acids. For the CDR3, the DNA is TGTGCCAGTAGTCCCCGGACCCTCACAGGGAGTGGCTACACCTTC. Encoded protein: CASSPRTLTGSGYTF.

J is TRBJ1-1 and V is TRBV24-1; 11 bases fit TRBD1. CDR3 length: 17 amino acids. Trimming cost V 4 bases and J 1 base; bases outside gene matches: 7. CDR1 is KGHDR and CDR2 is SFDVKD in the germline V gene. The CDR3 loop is CATSERPGTGGNTEAFF. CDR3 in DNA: TGTGCCACCAGTGAACGTCCCGGGACAGGGGGGAACACTGAAGCTTTCTTT.

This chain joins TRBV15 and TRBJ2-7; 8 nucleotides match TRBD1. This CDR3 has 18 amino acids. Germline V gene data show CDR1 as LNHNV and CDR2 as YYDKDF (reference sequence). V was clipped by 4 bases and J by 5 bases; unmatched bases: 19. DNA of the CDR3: TGTGCCACCAGCACCCCCGGGACAGGACCCTATTTGGCCGACGAGCAGTACTTC. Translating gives CATSTPGTGPYLADEQYF.

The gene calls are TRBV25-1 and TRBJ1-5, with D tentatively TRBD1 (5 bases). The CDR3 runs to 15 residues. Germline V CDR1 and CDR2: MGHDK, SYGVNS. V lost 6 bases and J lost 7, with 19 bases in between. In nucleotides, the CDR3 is TGTGCCAGCAGAGAGAATGCCAGGGCAGAACAGCCCCAGCATTTT. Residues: CASRENARAEQPQHF.

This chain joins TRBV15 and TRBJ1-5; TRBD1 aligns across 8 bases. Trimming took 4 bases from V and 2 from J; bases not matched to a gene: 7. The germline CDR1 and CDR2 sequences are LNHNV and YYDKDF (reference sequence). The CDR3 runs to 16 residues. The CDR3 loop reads CATSINRGFGNQPQHF. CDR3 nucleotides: TGTGCCACCAGCATAAACAGGGGGTTCGGCAATCAGCCCCAGCATTTT.

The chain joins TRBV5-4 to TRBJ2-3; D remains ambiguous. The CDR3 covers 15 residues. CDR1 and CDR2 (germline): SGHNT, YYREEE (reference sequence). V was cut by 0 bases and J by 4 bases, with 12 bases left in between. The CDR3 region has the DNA TGTGCCAGCAGCTTGGCCCACGGGTTTTCAGATACGCAGTATTTT. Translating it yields CASSLAHGFSDTQYF.

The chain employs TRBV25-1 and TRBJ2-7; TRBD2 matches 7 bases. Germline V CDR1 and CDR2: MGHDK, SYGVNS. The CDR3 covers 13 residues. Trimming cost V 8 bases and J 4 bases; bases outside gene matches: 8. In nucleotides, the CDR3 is TGTGCCAGCTCCGGGGGGAGCGATTACGAGCAGTACTTC. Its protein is CASSGGSDYEQYF.

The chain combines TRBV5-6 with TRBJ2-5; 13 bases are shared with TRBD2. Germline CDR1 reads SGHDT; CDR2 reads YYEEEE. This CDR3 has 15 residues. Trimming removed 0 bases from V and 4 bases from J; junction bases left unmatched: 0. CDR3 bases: TGTGCCAGCAGCTTGGGACTAGCGGGAGGAGAGACCCAGTACTTC. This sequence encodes CASSLGLAGGETQYF. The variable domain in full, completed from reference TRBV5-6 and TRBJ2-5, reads DAGVTQSPTHLIKTRGQQVTLRCSPKSGHDTVSWYQQALGQGPQFIFQYYEEEERQRGNFPDRFSGHQFPNYSSELNVNALLLGDSALYLCASSLGLAGGETQYFGPGTRLLVL.

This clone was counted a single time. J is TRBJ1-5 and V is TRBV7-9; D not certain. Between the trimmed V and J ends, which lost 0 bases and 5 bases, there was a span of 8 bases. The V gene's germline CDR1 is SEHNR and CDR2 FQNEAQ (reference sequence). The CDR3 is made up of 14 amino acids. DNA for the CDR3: TGTGCCAGCAGCTTAGCGACAAGATATCAGCCCCAGCATTTT. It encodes CASSLATRYQPQHF.

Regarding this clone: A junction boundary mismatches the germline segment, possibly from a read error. In nucleotides, the CDR3 is TGTGCCCGCAGCGGGGACAGGGGGCGCGGGGAAGAGACCCAGTACTTC. This sequence encodes CARSGDRGRGEETQYF. This chain joins TRBV9 and TRBJ2-5; TRBD1 agrees at 12 bases. Germline V gene lookup returns CDR1 SGDLS and CDR2 YYNGEE. The CDR3 sequence is 16 residues long.

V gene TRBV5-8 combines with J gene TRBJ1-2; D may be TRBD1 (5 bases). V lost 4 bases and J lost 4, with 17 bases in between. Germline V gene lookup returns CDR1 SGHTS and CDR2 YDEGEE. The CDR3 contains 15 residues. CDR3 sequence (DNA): TGTGCCAGCAGCGCCCGTGGGGGGGGTGCCTATGGCTACACCTTC. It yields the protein CASSARGGGAYGYTF.

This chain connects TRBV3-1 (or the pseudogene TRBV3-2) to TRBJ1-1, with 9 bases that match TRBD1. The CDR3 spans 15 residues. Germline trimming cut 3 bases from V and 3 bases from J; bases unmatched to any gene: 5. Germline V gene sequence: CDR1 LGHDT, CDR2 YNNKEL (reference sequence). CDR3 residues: CASSQGDRAHTEAFF. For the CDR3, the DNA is TGTGCCAGCAGCCAGGGGGACAGGGCCCACACTGAAGCTTTCTTT.

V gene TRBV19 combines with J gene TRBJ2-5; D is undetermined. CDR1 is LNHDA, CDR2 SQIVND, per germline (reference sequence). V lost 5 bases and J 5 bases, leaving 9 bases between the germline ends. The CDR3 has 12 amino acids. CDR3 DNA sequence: TGTGCCAGTAGTCATAACGGGGAGACCCAGTACTTC. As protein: CASSHNGETQYF. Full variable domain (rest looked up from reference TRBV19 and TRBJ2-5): DGGITQSPKYLFRKEGQNVTLSCEQNLNHDAMYWYRQDPGQGLRLIYYSQIVNDFQKGDIAEGYSVSREKKESFPLTVTSAQKNPTAFYLCASSHNGETQYFGPGTRLLVL.

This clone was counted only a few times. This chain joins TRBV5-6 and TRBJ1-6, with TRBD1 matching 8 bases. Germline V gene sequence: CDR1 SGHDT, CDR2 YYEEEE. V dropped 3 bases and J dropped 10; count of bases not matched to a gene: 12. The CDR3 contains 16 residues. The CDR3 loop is CASSWDRREGISPLHF. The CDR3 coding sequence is TGTGCCAGCAGCTGGGACAGGAGGGAGGGGATCTCACCCCTCCACTTT.

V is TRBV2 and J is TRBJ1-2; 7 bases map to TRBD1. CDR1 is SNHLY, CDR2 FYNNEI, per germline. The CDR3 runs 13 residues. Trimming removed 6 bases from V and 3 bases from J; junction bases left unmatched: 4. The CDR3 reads CASRAGQDYGYTF. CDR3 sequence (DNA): TGTGCCAGCAGGGCAGGACAGGACTATGGCTACACCTTC. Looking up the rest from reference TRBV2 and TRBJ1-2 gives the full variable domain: EPEVTQTPSHQVTQMGQEVILRCVPISNHLYFYWYRQILGQKVEFLVSFYNNEISEKSEIFDDQFSVERPDGSNFTLKIRSTKLEDSAMYFCASRAGQDYGYTFGSGTRLTVV.

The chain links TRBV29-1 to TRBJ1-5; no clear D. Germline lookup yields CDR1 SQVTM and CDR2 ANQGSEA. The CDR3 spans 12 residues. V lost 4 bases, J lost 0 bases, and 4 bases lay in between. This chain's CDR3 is CSVGASNQPQHF. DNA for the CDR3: TGCAGCGTTGGGGCTAGCAATCAGCCCCAGCATTTT. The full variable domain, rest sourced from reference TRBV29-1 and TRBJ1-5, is SAVISQKPSRDICQRGTSLTIQCQVDSQVTMMFWYRQQPGQSLTLIATANQGSEATYESGFVIDKFPISRPNLTFSTLTVSNMSPEDSSIYLCSVGASNQPQHFGDGTRLSIL.

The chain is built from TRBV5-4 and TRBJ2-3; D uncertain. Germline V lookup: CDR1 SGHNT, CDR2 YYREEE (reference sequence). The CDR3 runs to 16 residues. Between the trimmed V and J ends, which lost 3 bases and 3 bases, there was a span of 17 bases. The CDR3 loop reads CASSSRSTTQTDTQYF. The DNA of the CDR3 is TGTGCCAGCAGCTCCCGGAGTACCACCCAAACAGATACGCAGTATTTT.

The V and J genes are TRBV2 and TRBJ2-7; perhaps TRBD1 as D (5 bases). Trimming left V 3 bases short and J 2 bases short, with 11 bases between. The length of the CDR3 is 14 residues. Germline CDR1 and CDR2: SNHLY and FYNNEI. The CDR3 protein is CASSESQGPYEQYF. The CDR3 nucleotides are TGTGCCAGCAGTGAGTCCCAGGGCCCCTACGAGCAGTACTTC. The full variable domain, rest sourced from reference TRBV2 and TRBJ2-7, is EPEVTQTPSHQVTQMGQEVILRCVPISNHLYFYWYRQILGQKVEFLVSFYNNEISEKSEIFDDQFSVERPDGSNFTLKIRSTKLEDSAMYFCASSESQGPYEQYFGPGTRLTVT.

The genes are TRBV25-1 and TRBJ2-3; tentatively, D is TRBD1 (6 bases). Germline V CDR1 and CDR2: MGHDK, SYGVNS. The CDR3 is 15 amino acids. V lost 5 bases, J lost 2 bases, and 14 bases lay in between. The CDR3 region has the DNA TGTGCCAGCAGTCCCCAGGACAGCCACACAGATACGCAGTATTTT. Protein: CASSPQDSHTDTQYF.

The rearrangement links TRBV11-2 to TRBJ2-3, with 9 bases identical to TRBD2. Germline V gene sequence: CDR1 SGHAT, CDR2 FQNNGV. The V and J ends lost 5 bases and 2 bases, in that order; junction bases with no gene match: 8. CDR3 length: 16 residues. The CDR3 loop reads CASSPWAGGPTDTQYF. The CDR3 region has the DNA TGTGCCAGCAGCCCTTGGGCGGGAGGGCCCACAGATACGCAGTATTTT.

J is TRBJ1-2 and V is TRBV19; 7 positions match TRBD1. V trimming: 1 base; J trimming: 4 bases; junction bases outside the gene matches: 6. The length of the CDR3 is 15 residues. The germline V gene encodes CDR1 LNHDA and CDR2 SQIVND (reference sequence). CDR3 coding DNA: TGTGCCAGTAGTATAGTAGGGACAGTAGTCTATGGCTACACCTTC. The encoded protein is CASSIVGTVVYGYTF.

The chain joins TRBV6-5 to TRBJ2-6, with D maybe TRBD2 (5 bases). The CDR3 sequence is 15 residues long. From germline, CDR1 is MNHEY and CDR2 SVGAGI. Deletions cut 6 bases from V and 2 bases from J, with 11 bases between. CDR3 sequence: CASRELAPGANVLTF. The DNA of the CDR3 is TGTGCCAGCAGGGAGCTAGCCCCTGGGGCCAACGTCCTGACTTTC.

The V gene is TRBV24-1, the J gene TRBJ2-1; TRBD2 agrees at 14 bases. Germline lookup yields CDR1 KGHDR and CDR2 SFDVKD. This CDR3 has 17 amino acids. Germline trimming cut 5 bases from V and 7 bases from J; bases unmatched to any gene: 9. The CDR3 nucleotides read TGTGCCACCAGTGTGGCGGGACTAGCGGGAGTTTCGAATGAGCAGTTCTTC. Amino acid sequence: CATSVAGLAGVSNEQFF.

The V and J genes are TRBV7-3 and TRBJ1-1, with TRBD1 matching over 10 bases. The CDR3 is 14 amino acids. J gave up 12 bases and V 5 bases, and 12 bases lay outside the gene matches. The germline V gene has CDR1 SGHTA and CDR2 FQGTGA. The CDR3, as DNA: TGTGCCAGCAGCGCAACCGGGACAGGGGAACGAACTTTCTTT. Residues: CASSATGTGERTFF.

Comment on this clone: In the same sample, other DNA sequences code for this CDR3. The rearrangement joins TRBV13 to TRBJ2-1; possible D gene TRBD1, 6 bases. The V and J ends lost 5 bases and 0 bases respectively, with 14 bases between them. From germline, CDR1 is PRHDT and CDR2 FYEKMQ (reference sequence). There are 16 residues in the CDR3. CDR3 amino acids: CASSLRGPSSYNEQFF. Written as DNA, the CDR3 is TGTGCCAGCAGCCTCAGGGGTCCCAGCTCCTACAATGAGCAGTTCTTC.

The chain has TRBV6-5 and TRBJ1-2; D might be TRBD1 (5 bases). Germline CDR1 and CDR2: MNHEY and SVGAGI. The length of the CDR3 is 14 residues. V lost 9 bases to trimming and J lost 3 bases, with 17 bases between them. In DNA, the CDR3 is TGTGCCAGTTCCGACGGAACAGGAGACTATGGCTACACCTTC. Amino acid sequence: CASSDGTGDYGYTF.

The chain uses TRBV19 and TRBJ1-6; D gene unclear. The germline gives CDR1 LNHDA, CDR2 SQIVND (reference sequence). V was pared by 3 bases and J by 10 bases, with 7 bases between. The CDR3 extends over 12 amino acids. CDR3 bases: TGTGCCAGTAGTATTTCTTTGTCACCCCTCCACTTT. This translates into CASSISLSPLHF.

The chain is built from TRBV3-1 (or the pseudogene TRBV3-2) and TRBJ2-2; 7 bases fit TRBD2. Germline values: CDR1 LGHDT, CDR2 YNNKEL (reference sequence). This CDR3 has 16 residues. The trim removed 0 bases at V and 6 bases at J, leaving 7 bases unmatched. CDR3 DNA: TGTGCCAGCAGCCAAGAGGGAGGGCGGACTCCCGGGGAGCTGTTTTTT. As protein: CASSQEGGRTPGELFF.

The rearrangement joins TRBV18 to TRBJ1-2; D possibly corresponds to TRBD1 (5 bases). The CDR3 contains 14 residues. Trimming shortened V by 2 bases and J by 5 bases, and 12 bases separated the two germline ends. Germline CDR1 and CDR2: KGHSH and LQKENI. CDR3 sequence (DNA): TGTGCCAGCTCACCAAGCAGGGAGGGGTATGGCTACACCTTC. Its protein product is CASSPSREGYGYTF.